Listed here are 18 T cell receptor beta chains from one sample, sequenced in a study of OX40 agonist ivuxolimab in advanced cancers. The library relied on the immunoSEQ multiplex PCR assay. TCRdb holds this immuneACCESS table with in-frame rearrangements only. Some clones are missing; in checked studies, unresolved V genes explain under half, and the rest has no known cause. The sample includes 40,000 to 50,000 clones, with roughly 80% observed a single time. The ten largest clones represent 8.5% to 12% of the sample. Sequencing was performed on CD4+ or CD8+ T cells sorted from blood, taken in a trial of the OX40 agonist ivuxolimab. The origin of the receptors is an adult with an advanced solid tumor such as melanoma, head and neck, liver or kidney cancer.

The table lists this clone with a count of one. The V call is TRBV7-9, the J call TRBJ2-7; D possibly uses TRBD1 or TRBD2 (5 bases each). Looked up from germline, CDR1 is SEHNR and CDR2 is FQNEAQ (reference sequence). This CDR3 comprises 17 residues. V was pared by 2 bases and J by 2 bases, with 19 bases between. The CDR3 sequence: CASSLSGRAKKTYEQYF. Here the CDR3 DNA reads TGTGCCAGCAGCTTATCGGGGCGGGCGAAAAAGACCTACGAGCAGTACTTC.

The chain recombines TRBV5-1 with TRBJ1-1; 7 nucleotides match TRBD1. V was pared by 0 bases and J by 4 bases, with 3 bases of the junction left unmatched. The CDR3 sequence is 14 residues long. CDR1 is SGHRS and CDR2 is YFSETQ in the germline V gene. CDR3 sequence: CASSLVPGGTEAFF. CDR3 bases: TGCGCCAGCAGCTTGGTTCCAGGGGGCACTGAAGCTTTCTTT.

The chain employs TRBV18 and TRBJ2-1, with 9 bases lining up with TRBD2. The CDR3 sequence is 17 residues long. The V gene's germline CDR1 is KGHSH and CDR2 LQKENI. V lost 6 bases, J lost 9 bases, and 18 bases stayed unmatched. This chain's CDR3 is CASSPIPFSGSGGEQFF. CDR3 nucleotides: TGTGCCAGCTCTCCCATCCCTTTTAGCGGGAGTGGGGGTGAGCAGTTCTTC.

The chain has TRBV14 and TRBJ2-2; 8 nucleotides line up with TRBD2. Germline-derived CDR1 and CDR2 are SGHDN and FVKESK. The ends lost 1 base at V and 7 bases at J; junction bases unmatched: 5. The CDR3 is made up of 15 amino acids. The CDR3 bases are TGTGCCAGCAGCCAAGCGGGAGGGCCTGGCGGGGAGCTGTTTTTT. The encoded protein is CASSQAGGPGGELFF.

Only one count was recorded for this clone. The V gene is TRBV27, the J gene TRBJ2-3, with D unresolved. CDR3 length: 19 amino acids. Germline CDR1 MNHEY, CDR2 SMNVEV (reference sequence). Trimming took off 3 bases at V and 4 bases at J, with 26 bases between the two ends. Here the CDR3 reads CASSFSPPSLKVPPDTQYF. Written as DNA, the CDR3 is TGTGCCAGCAGTTTCAGTCCCCCTTCCCTCAAAGTCCCCCCAGATACGCAGTATTTT.

This clone was seen a handful of times. The chain employs TRBV6-6 and TRBJ2-3, with 9 bases that match TRBD2. With V trimmed by 7 bases and J by 4 bases, 12 bases remained unmatched. Germline CDR1 and CDR2: MNHNY and SVGAGI (reference sequence). This CDR3 spans 16 amino acids. In nucleotides, the CDR3 is TGTGCCAGCATCCTAAGGGGTAGCGGGAGAGCAGATACGCAGTATTTT. This encodes CASILRGSGRADTQYF.

This chain uses TRBV28 with TRBJ1-2; 9 bases map to TRBD1. Unmatched junction bases numbered 7, after V lost 3 bases and J lost 8 bases. Germline CDR1 and CDR2: MDHEN and SYDVKM. The CDR3 runs to 14 residues. CDR3 nucleotide sequence: TGTGCCAGCAGTTTGGGGGACAGGGTGGACGGCTACACCTTC. Amino acid sequence: CASSLGDRVDGYTF.

The V and J genes are TRBV6-1 and TRBJ2-1, with 7 bases lining up with TRBD2. Trimming removed 8 bases from V and 9 bases from J; junction bases left unmatched: 16. The germline CDR1 and CDR2 sequences are MNHNS and SASEGT. CDR3 size: 15 residues. CDR3 in DNA: TGTGCCAGCCACTCGTTGGGAGGGTTTCGTACTGAGCAGTTCTTC. Residues: CASHSLGGFRTEQFF.

V gene TRBV7-2 combines with J gene TRBJ2-1; D is uncertain. The V end was cut by 5 bases, the J end by 6 bases, with 5 bases between. The CDR3 sequence is 11 residues long. Germline CDR1 is SGHTA and CDR2 is FQGNSA. The CDR3 spells CASSKINEQFF. For the CDR3, the DNA is TGTGCCAGCAGCAAAATCAATGAGCAGTTCTTC. Full variable domain (outside the CDR3, taken from reference TRBV7-2 and TRBJ2-1): GAGVSQSPSNKVTEKGKDVELRCDPISGHTALYWYRQSLGQGLEFLIYFQGNSAPDKSGLPSDRFSAERTGGSVSTLTIQRTQQEDSAVYLCASSKINEQFFGPGTRLTVL.

This clone was observed once. The V and J genes are TRBV7-9 and TRBJ1-1, with a tentative D call TRBD1 (5 bases). The CDR3 has 15 residues. Germline V CDR1 and CDR2: SEHNR, FQNEAQ (reference sequence). V gave up 1 base and J gave up 4 bases, with 13 bases separating them. The CDR3 is CASSLGRGGSTEAFF. As DNA, the CDR3 is TGTGCCAGCAGCTTAGGTCGGGGGGGAAGCACTGAAGCTTTCTTT.

The chain has TRBV19 and TRBJ2-5; the match to TRBD2 covers 9 bases. This CDR3 comprises 14 residues. CDR1 and CDR2 (germline): LNHDA, SQIVND (reference sequence). The V and J ends lost 5 bases and 5 bases, in that order; junction bases with no gene match: 6. Written as DNA, the CDR3 is TGTGCCAGTAGTCGGCGGGAGGGCCTGGAGACCCAGTACTTC. Protein: CASSRREGLETQYF.

This sequence joins TRBV6-5 and TRBJ1-2; D possibly corresponds to TRBD1 (5 bases). Trimming removed 6 bases from V and 5 bases from J, with 13 bases in between. The CDR3 length is 13 residues. Germline-derived CDR1 and CDR2 are MNHEY and SVGAGI. This CDR3 is CASSLGARYGYTF. As DNA, the CDR3 is TGTGCCAGCAGCCTAGGGGCCCGGTATGGCTACACCTTC.

This clone was counted a single time. The V gene is TRBV21-1, the J gene TRBJ2-7. TRBV21-1 constitutes a pseudogene. The length of the CDR3 is 12 residues. CDR3 residues: CASSRRVHEQYF. The CDR3 DNA sequence: TGTGCCAGCAGCAGACGAGTCCACGAGCAGTACTTC.

This chain joins TRBV10-3 and TRBJ2-7; 7 bases are shared with TRBD2. The length of the CDR3 is 13 residues. Trimming removed 10 bases from V and 0 bases from J; junction bases left unmatched: 6. CDR1 ENHRY and CDR2 SYGVKD come from the germline V gene. The CDR3 sequence: CASREGFSYEQYF. In DNA form, the CDR3 reads TGTGCCAGCAGGGAGGGATTCTCCTACGAGCAGTACTTC.

The V gene is TRBV6-5, the J gene TRBJ1-5; 9 nucleotides line up with TRBD1. The J segment lost 5 bases and the V segment lost 6 bases, leaving 5 bases of the junction unmatched. This CDR3 has 14 amino acids. Germline CDR1 reads MNHEY; CDR2 reads SVGAGI. In DNA form, the CDR3 reads TGTGCCAGCAGCCCGGGACAGGGATATCAGCCCCAGCATTTT. This encodes CASSPGQGYQPQHF.

V usage is TRBV2 and J usage is TRBJ2-1; 13 positions agree with TRBD2. Germline CDR1 and CDR2: SNHLY and FYNNEI. This CDR3 contains 15 residues. The trim removed 6 bases at V and 9 bases at J, leaving 8 bases unmatched. The CDR3 is CASSAGTSGTGEQFF. CDR3 coding DNA: TGTGCCAGCAGCGCCGGGACTAGCGGGACAGGTGAGCAGTTCTTC.

The chain employs TRBV27 and TRBJ2-7, with 8 bases aligning to TRBD1. The CDR3 sequence is 14 residues long. V lost 4 bases and J lost 7; bases outside the gene matches: 9. Germline V gene lookup returns CDR1 MNHEY and CDR2 SMNVEV (reference sequence). The CDR3 loop is CASSYRQGLGEQYF. The CDR3, as DNA: TGTGCCAGCAGTTACCGACAGGGGTTAGGGGAGCAGTACTTC.

V and J are TRBV25-1 and TRBJ1-4; D gene uncertain. Germline CDR1 reads MGHDK; CDR2 reads SYGVNS. The V end lost 6 bases, the J end lost 5 bases, and 22 bases lay between the germline ends. This CDR3 region has 17 residues. CDR3 DNA sequence: TGTGCCAGCAGCGATGGGTGGGCCCTCGTTGGGAATGAAAAACTGTTTTTT. The encoded protein is CASSDGWALVGNEKLFF.